The 7 T cell receptor beta chains reported below all come from one sample, sequenced in a study of T-cell reconstitution after alpha-beta-depleted transplantation in children. This sample's TCRbeta library carried unique molecular identifier barcodes. In TCRdb, the PCR reads were re-called with MiXCR into one record per CDR3 protein. The profile shows roughly 340,000 distinct CDR3 sequences, 16% of them singletons. The input for sequencing was PBMCs, mostly from graft donor cells, taken 360 days after TCRalphabeta/CD19-depleted stem cell transplant. The receptor source for this set is a male patient between 2 and 15 years old who had a stem cell transplant for acute lymphoblastic leukemia, so the T cells may come from the graft donor.

This chain uses TRBV24-1 with TRBJ1-1; D is unresolved. V lost 8 bases, J lost 3 bases, and 18 bases lay in between. CDR3 size: 15 residues. Germline V gene lookup returns CDR1 KGHDR and CDR2 SFDVKD. The CDR3 is CATNHWRDGDTEAFF. As DNA, the CDR3 is TGTGCCACCAATCACTGGCGGGATGGGGACACTGAAGCTTTCTTT.

This clonotype was recorded a few times. The chain is built from TRBV29-1 and TRBJ2-1; no clear D. V lost 7 bases, J lost 6 bases, and 13 bases lay in between. In germline, CDR1 is SQVTM, CDR2 ANQGSEA. The CDR3 extends over 12 amino acids. CDR3 bases: TGCAGCGCCACTTACTGGGGCAATGAGCAGTTCTTC. It is translated as CSATYWGNEQFF.

The chain combines TRBV28 with TRBJ2-7; 12 bases map to TRBD2. The CDR3 is made up of 16 amino acids. J lost 2 bases, V lost 3 bases, and 5 bases had no gene match. From germline, CDR1 is MDHEN and CDR2 SYDVKM. CDR3 in amino acids: CASSLAGLAGPYEQYF. CDR3 bases: TGTGCCAGCAGTTTGGCCGGACTAGCGGGGCCCTACGAGCAGTACTTC.

The rearrangement uses TRBV4-3 and TRBJ2-5; 7 bases match TRBD2. V trimming: 5 bases; J trimming: 5 bases; junction bases outside the gene matches: 5. Germline loops: CDR1 LGHNA, CDR2 YSLEER. This CDR3 has 13 amino acids. CDR3: CASSGRVEETQYF. The DNA for the CDR3 is TGCGCCAGCAGCGGGAGGGTAGAGGAGACCCAGTACTTC.

The chain combines TRBV28 with TRBJ2-4; 8 bases agree with TRBD1. The trim removed 7 bases at V and 6 bases at J, leaving 5 bases unmatched. Germline values: CDR1 MDHEN, CDR2 SYDVKM. The CDR3 spans 13 residues. For the CDR3, the DNA is TGTGCCAGCATCGAGACAGGGGTAAACATTCAGTACTTC. It is translated as CASIETGVNIQYF.

The V call is TRBV6-1, the J call TRBJ2-3, with TRBD2 matching over 7 bases. V trimming: 5 bases; J trimming: 10 bases; junction bases outside the gene matches: 12. CDR3 length: 14 amino acids. CDR1 MNHNS and CDR2 SASEGT come from the germline V gene. The CDR3 DNA reads as TGTGCCAGCAGTCCCCTAGGGACTACCCCATCGCAGTATTTT. Translating gives CASSPLGTTPSQYF.

A few counts support this clonotype. The V call is TRBV9, the J call TRBJ1-1; D is perhaps TRBD1 (5 bases). Germline-derived CDR1 and CDR2 are SGDLS and YYNGEE. The V end lost 0 bases, the J end lost 3 bases, and 15 bases lay between the germline ends. The CDR3 has 16 amino acids. The CDR3 DNA follows: TGTGCCAGCAGCGTAGTAATAGGGGCGGTGGACACTGAAGCTTTCTTT. This gives the protein CASSVVIGAVDTEAFF.